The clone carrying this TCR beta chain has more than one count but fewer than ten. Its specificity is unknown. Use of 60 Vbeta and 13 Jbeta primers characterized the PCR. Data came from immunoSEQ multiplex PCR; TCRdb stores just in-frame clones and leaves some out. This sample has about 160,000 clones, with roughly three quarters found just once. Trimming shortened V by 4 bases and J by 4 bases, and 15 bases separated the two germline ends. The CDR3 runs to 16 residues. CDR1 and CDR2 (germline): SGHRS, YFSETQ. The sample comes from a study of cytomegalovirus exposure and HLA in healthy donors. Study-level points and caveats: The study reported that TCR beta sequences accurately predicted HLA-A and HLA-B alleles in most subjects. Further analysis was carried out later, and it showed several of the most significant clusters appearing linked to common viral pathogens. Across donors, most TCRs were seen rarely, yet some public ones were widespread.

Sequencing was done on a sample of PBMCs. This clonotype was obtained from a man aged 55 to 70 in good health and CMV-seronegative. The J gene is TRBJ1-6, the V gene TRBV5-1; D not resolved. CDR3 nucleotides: TGCGCCAGCAGCCCCAGCCCAGGAACTTATAATTCACCCCTCCACTTT. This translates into CASSPSPGTYNSPLHF.